Below are 14 T cell receptor beta chains sequenced from a single sample in a study of control samples from healthy donors and cancer patients. The repertoire was sequenced with immunoSEQ multiplex PCR; TCRdb's copy has only in-frame clones and lacks some. This table holds about 82,000 clones, 94% found once. The sample was blood. Source of these receptors: a woman aged 18-30 years in good health.

V gene TRBV10-1 combines with J gene TRBJ2-4; 7 bases fit TRBD1. J was trimmed by 2 bases and V by 8 bases; bases with no gene match: 6. This CDR3 region has 14 residues. Germline CDR1 WNHNN, CDR2 SYGVQD (reference sequence). CDR3 residues: CASPQGDTKNIQYF. The CDR3 DNA follows: TGCGCCAGCCCTCAGGGGGATACCAAAAACATTCAGTACTTC.

J is TRBJ2-7 and V is TRBV29-1; 10 bases match TRBD1. V shed 5 bases and J 6 bases; nucleotides not matched to a gene: 7. Germline V gene data show CDR1 as SQVTM and CDR2 as ANQGSEA. The CDR3 spans 13 residues. CDR3 in amino acids: CSVTPGQGSEQYF. In DNA form, the CDR3 reads TGCAGCGTTACACCGGGACAGGGGTCCGAGCAGTACTTC.

V and J are TRBV5-1 and TRBJ2-7, with D maybe TRBD1 (5 bases). This CDR3 is built from 12 residues. Germline-derived CDR1 and CDR2 are SGHRS and YFSETQ. V was shortened by 5 bases and J by 3 bases, with 9 bases between the two germline ends. This chain's CDR3 is CASRQEYYEQYF. The CDR3 DNA sequence: TGCGCCAGCAGACAGGAGTACTACGAGCAGTACTTC.

The chain joins TRBV7-2 to TRBJ2-5, with D perhaps assigned TRBD1 or TRBD2 (7 bases each). Germline CDR1 is SGHTA and CDR2 is FQGNSA. V was pared by 5 bases and J by 6 bases, with 16 bases between. The CDR3 totals 14 residues. CDR3 coding DNA: TGTGCCAGCAGCCAAAGACAGGGAGGGCAGACCCAGTACTTC. Amino acids: CASSQRQGGQTQYF.

V and J are TRBV28 and TRBJ1-5, with 9 bases identical to TRBD1. V lost 5 bases to trimming and J lost 0 bases; unmatched junction nucleotides: 17. This CDR3 comprises 20 residues. Germline loops: CDR1 MDHEN, CDR2 SYDVKM. CDR3: CASSLDSGGQGIDSNQPQHF. The CDR3 coding sequence is TGTGCCAGCAGTCTTGATTCAGGGGGACAGGGCATCGATAGCAATCAGCCCCAGCATTTT.

This chain links TRBV25-1 with TRBJ2-2; 7 bases agree with TRBD1. Germline V gives CDR1 MGHDK, CDR2 SYGVNS. CDR3 length equals 16 residues. The V gene end was trimmed by 8 bases and the J gene end by 5 bases; junction bases not matched to a gene: 14. This chain's CDR3 is CASQTMTGTLTGELFF. In DNA, the CDR3 is TGTGCCAGCCAAACGATGACAGGGACCCTAACCGGGGAGCTGTTTTTT.

The chain couples TRBV7-2 to TRBJ2-3, with a tentative D call TRBD2 (6 bases). Germline loops: CDR1 SGHTA, CDR2 FQGNSA. The CDR3 loop spans 15 amino acids. Trimming left V 5 bases short and J 3 bases short, with 15 bases between. The CDR3 DNA sequence: TGTGCCAGCAGCCCTAGCGAGGGCGTGACAGATACGCAGTATTTT. Its protein product is CASSPSEGVTDTQYF.

The V gene is TRBV6-6, the J gene TRBJ1-6; the D gene is possibly TRBD1 (5 bases). This CDR3 contains 17 residues. V gave up 5 bases and J gave up 0 bases, with 14 bases separating them. Germline V gives CDR1 MNHNY, CDR2 SVGAGI (reference sequence). The CDR3 DNA sequence: TGTGCCAGCAGTCCCGGGGGAGCTAGCTCCTATAATTCACCCCTCCACTTT. Translating it yields CASSPGGASSYNSPLHF.

V gene TRBV12-5 combines with J gene TRBJ2-3; TRBD2 aligns across 8 bases. Germline V gene sequence: CDR1 LGHNT, CDR2 FRNRAP. V was clipped by 9 bases and J by 3 bases; unmatched bases: 14. This CDR3 has 16 amino acids. The CDR3 nucleotides are TGTGCTAGAGAAATCTGGCGGGAGGATGGGACAGATACGCAGTATTTT. It codes for CAREIWREDGTDTQYF.

J is TRBJ1-1 and V is TRBV3-1 (or the pseudogene TRBV3-2); D ambiguous. Per germline, CDR1 LGHDT and CDR2 YNNKEL (reference sequence). Trimming took 1 base from V and 4 from J, leaving 10 bases between them. The CDR3 is 14 residues long. CDR3 nucleotide sequence: TGTGCCAGCAGCCAAGCCCTAGGGCGCACTGAAGCTTTCTTT. Residues: CASSQALGRTEAFF.

This clone was seen only once. The chain joins TRBV28 to TRBJ1-4, with no clear D. Germline V gene lookup returns CDR1 MDHEN and CDR2 SYDVKM. The V gene lost 3 bases and the J gene lost 7 bases, with 18 bases spanning the gap. The CDR3 runs to 16 residues. Written as DNA, the CDR3 is TGTGCCAGCAGTTTCCCCCGGGCAGGAAACGTTGAAAAACTGTTTTTT. Translation: CASSFPRAGNVEKLFF.

J is TRBJ1-2 and V is TRBV19; 9 bases are a match to TRBD1. The germline gives CDR1 LNHDA, CDR2 SQIVND (reference sequence). Trimming took 5 bases from V and 5 from J; bases not matched to a gene: 12. The CDR3 contains 16 residues. The CDR3 bases are TGTGCCAGTAGTGTGGGACAGGGCCTTTTGCTTTATGGCTACACCTTC. Translation gives CASSVGQGLLLYGYTF.

A single count supports this clone. The chain has TRBV28 and TRBJ2-7; 8 bases fit TRBD1. Germline V gives CDR1 MDHEN, CDR2 SYDVKM. The V gene end was trimmed by 6 bases and the J gene end by 6 bases; junction bases not matched to a gene: 16. CDR3 size: 16 residues. As DNA, the CDR3 is TGTGCCAGCAGAGCAACGGACAGGGTTCGGCACCGCGAGCAGTACTTC. This codes for CASRATDRVRHREQYF.

The genes are TRBV3-1 (or the pseudogene TRBV3-2) and TRBJ2-7; D is unclear. This CDR3 is built from 15 residues. Germline V gene data show CDR1 as LGHDT and CDR2 as YNNKEL (reference sequence). The ends were cut back, 4 bases at V and 6 bases at J, with 19 bases in the middle. This chain's CDR3 is CASSRVGRMSGEQYF. The CDR3 region has the DNA TGTGCCAGCAGCCGAGTCGGCAGAATGTCTGGCGAGCAGTACTTC.